What follows describes a single T cell receptor beta chain. This clone was counted a single time. What this receptor recognizes is not known. No base qualities exist here, and no much larger clone lies one base off it. TCRbeta CDR3 regions were amplified from genomic DNA by means of the immunoSEQ Assay, a bias-controlled multiplex PCR. The source study handled its data this way. Within the assay, amplification of reference gene primers was used to estimate how many nucleated cells each sample contained. Sequence reads were collapsed and filtered to measure the absolute abundance of every unique TCRbeta CDR3 rearrangement. For each sample, productive Simpson clonality was calculated as the square root of Simpson's diversity index over productive rearrangements. Held by TCRdb, this immuneACCESS table contains in-frame sequences only and omits some clones. Under half of the omission traces to an unresolved V gene where checked; the cause of the rest is unknown. V and J calls and clone size come straight from that table; D and trimming were deduced from the DNA. Across this sample there are around 470,000 clones, with roughly 87% seen only once. The top ten constitute roughly 1% of the sample.

In Seattle, one collaborating source enrolled patients while the infection was active and tracked those patients longitudinally over the course of disease. Whole blood was collected in K2EDTA tubes by collaborating institutions according to the institutions' own protocols. For TCRbeta analysis, collaborator samples were shipped as frozen whole blood, as isolated PBMCs, or as DNA extracted from either sample type. This record belongs to a study of blood T cell repertoires in COVID-19 (dated by TCRdb to the early 2020s). At the level of the whole study: Collaborator samples came from the United States, Italy and Spain and covered acute and convalescent phases of COVID-19. The samples were drawn from two sources: the first 160 participants of the ongoing ImmuneRACE study, and 950 to 1,500 subjects contributed by 6 global collaborators. The dataset comprised deeply sampled blood TCRbeta repertoires from subjects exposed to, actively infected with, or recovered from COVID-19. The prospective study material was composed of cDNA or gDNA derived from T cells, B-cell-depleted T cells, or PBMCs. HLA class I and class II types, where available, came from metadata supplied by the sample provider rather than from assay-based typing. Nearly every sample came with metadata listing a de-identified subject ID, COVID-19 status, age in years and sex. A freely available public database, intended as a resource for researchers studying the immune response to SARS-CoV-2, is where the repertoires were released.

The CDR3 runs 13 residues from the cysteine to the phenylalanine. Of all the DNA, just the CDR3 is kept, 39 bases in frame from base 1. The germline V gene yields MNHNS for CDR1 and SASEGT for CDR2. At the junction V is shortened by 3 bases and J by 4 bases, with 9 bases in between. Overall results and qualifications from the work: The quantity of clinical and demographic metadata differed by source and by participant and was supplied without curation.

The receptor's source is a man aged 18-30 years with COVID-19, enrolled during active disease. The V gene is TRBV6-1 and the J gene is TRBJ2-5; a confident D gene designation cannot be given. Source material: peripheral blood. The CDR3 reads CASSDKPTETQYF. Here is the DNA: TGTGCCAGCAGTGATAAACCTACAGAGACCCAGTACTTC.